Listed here is a single TCR beta chain. What antigen it recognizes has not been identified. Within one base of it there is no much larger clone, and no base qualities were kept. This record belongs to a study of CD8+ T cells in alopecia areata (dated by TCRdb to between 2018 and 2020). As for the study more broadly: Treated patients were enrolled in an open-label pilot trial of oral tofacitinib at 5 to 10 mg twice daily for moderate-to-severe alopecia areata. Tofacitinib was administered for 6 to 18 months, and 6 months of follow-up off drug were then conducted to assess delayed response and recurrence. For the treated patients, the SALT score, which quantifies what percentage of scalp surface area is affected, served as the measure of disease severity. High-throughput TCRbeta sequencing was used to examine T cell clonal expansion in alopecia areata in both the C3H/HeJ mouse model and human patients. In humans, TCRbeta sequencing was performed on scalp tissue and on sorted CD4+ and CD8+ peripheral blood T cells from healthy controls and from patients with patchy or totalis/universalis alopecia areata. Tofacitinib-treated patients had biopsies at baseline and at 4 and 24 weeks of treatment, with a later scalp biopsy in several patients. Clonality in the scalp was compared among normal scalp (n=4), patchy alopecia areata scalp (n=8), and alopecia totalis/universalis scalp (n=8). RNA came from the PAXgene miRNA kit for fixed scalp, the miRNeasy kit for PBMCs, and the RNeasy kit for mouse skin. TCRbeta CDR3 regions were amplified by immunoSEQ multiplex PCR with 35 Vbeta forward and 13 Jbeta reverse primers.

The time point label on this specimen signifies: more than three weeks on oral tofacitinib. According to the study, the label for this sample's treatment or condition signals: oral pan-JAK inhibitor, 5-10 mg twice daily. Lesional scalp punch biopsies and peripheral blood were collected from alopecia areata patients. PBMCs were isolated by density centrifugation and stained for CD3, CD4 and CD8, after which CD4+ and CD8+ T cells were sorted on a FACSAria. Study-wide conclusions, independent of this receptor: With tofacitinib, both scalp clonality and the number of expanded CD8+ clones among the top 100 scalp clones went down significantly. Scalp TCR repertoire analysis is complicated because resident alphabeta T cells in normal human skin are also sequenced, whereas mouse skin is dominated by gammadelta T cells. Compared with normal scalp, lesional scalp, particularly in alopecia totalis/universalis, had higher clonality and more expanded CD8+ clones, which suggests antigenic drive. Because the treated cohort was small and included a single nonresponder, larger studies are needed to assess links between baseline CD8+ expansion and response. Many expanded lesional clones were found to persist in scalp and blood during tofacitinib treatment, and relapse after treatment cessation may be partly explained by this persistence. Shared TCR sequences between patients were less evident than in mice, which may be partly attributable to HLA diversity in the patient population.

Libraries were prepared through the immunoSEQ multiplex PCR assay. RNA was extracted from all samples and reverse transcribed into cDNA, which served as template for TCR sequencing. First-strand cDNA was synthesized using SuperScript III with a 2:1 mix of oligo-dT and random hexamers. A synthetic immune receptor repertoire was used to assess amplification bias, and residual bias was removed computationally. The original pipeline was this. Raw reads were preprocessed to remove errors, and CDR3 was defined by IMGT conventions from the conserved cysteine to phenylalanine. Clonality was computed as 1 minus the Shannon entropy, with the entropy normalized by log2 of the number of productive unique TCRs. Whether each scalp clone was CD4 or CD8 was inferred by checking scalp TCRbeta sequences against the CD4 and CD8 repertoires from sorted blood. What TCRdb holds here is the immuneACCESS table cut down to in-frame rearrangements. Part of the clones is not present; checked against another copy, under half of the missing clones reflect an unresolved V gene, and the others are unexplained. For V, J and clone size, that table is used; D and trimming come from the DNA. For this sample the table gives under 250,000 clones, of which about three fifths were detected only once. The ten largest clones take up 1.6% of the sample.

The source of this sequence is a human donor with alopecia areata. Sequenced here: CD4+ T cells sorted from blood, sampled at week 4, from a patient treated with tofacitinib.

The CDR3 region: CASSIRGNGELFF. The DNA reads TGTGCCAGCAGCATAAGGGGTAATGGGGAGCTGTTTTTT. Rearrangement joined TRBV9 to TRBJ2-2; the D segment could be TRBD1, given 5 matching bases. The germline V gene encodes CDR1 SGDLS and CDR2 YYNGEE. The V end loses 4 bases and the J end loses 8 bases, and a stretch of 12 bases separates them. The CDR3 sequence holds 13 residues, the cysteine and phenylalanine included. Just the 39-base CDR3 DNA is kept, in frame starting at base 1. The CDR3, completed at both ends by the reference TRBV9 and TRBJ2-2 genes, gives the full variable domain DSGVTQTPKHLITATGQRVTLRCSPRSGDLSVYWYQQSLDQGLQFLIQYYNGEERAKGNILERFSAQQFPDLHSELNLSSLELGDSALYFCASSIRGNGELFFGEGSRLTVL.